The 8 T cell receptor beta chains listed next were all sequenced from one sample in a study of Graves' ophthalmopathy and Graves' hyperthyroidism. RNA served as the template for amplifying TCR beta CDR3 regions. HTBI primers were used in a first-round RT-PCR, which preceded a second-round multiplex PCR. TCRdb called the multiplex PCR reads again in MiXCR, with one record for every CDR3 protein. The sample holds about 410,000 distinct CDR3 sequences, about a sixth seen once. The sample taken for sequencing was peripheral blood. These receptors came from a woman aged 18-29 years with Graves' ophthalmopathy.

This clonotype came up many times. The genes are TRBV28 and TRBJ2-2, with D unclear. Per the germline V gene, CDR1 is MDHEN and CDR2 is SYDVKM. This CDR3 contains 11 residues. Deletions cut 8 bases from V and 3 bases from J, with 4 bases between. Written as DNA, the CDR3 is TGTGCCAGCGAGTACACCGGGGAGCTGTTTTTT. Translating it yields CASEYTGELFF.

This clonotype was seen repeatedly, ten times or more. The genes are TRBV6-5 and TRBJ2-2; D gene uncertain. CDR3 size: 13 residues. Deletions cut 8 bases from V and 4 bases from J, with 11 bases between. Germline-derived CDR1 and CDR2 are MNHEY and SVGAGI. The CDR3 loop reads CASVMVGTGELFF. CDR3 nucleotides: TGTGCCAGCGTTATGGTGGGCACCGGGGAGCTGTTTTTT.

This clonotype came up many times. V and J are TRBV12-3 or TRBV12-4 and TRBJ1-1; 7 nucleotides align to TRBD1. The length of the CDR3 is 18 residues. V lost 0 bases to trimming and J lost 3 bases; unmatched junction nucleotides: 13. CDR3 bases: TGTGCCAGCAGTTTAGCGGGCCCCAGGGGGAGGTGGGACACTGAAGCTTTCTTT. Encoded protein: CASSLAGPRGRWDTEAFF.

This clonotype occurred many times. The genes are TRBV13 and TRBJ2-2; a possible D gene is TRBD2 (6 bases). The V gene lost 5 bases and the J gene lost 0 bases, with 10 bases spanning the gap. The CDR3 contains 15 residues. Germline V lookup: CDR1 PRHDT, CDR2 FYEKMQ (reference sequence). The CDR3: CASSPEGPNTGELFF. The DNA for the CDR3 is TGTGCCAGCAGCCCGGAGGGACCGAACACCGGGGAGCTGTTTTTT. Drawing the rest from reference TRBV13 and TRBJ2-2, the complete variable domain is AAGVIQSPRHLIKEKRETATLKCYPIPRHDTVYWYQQGPGQDPQFLISFYEKMQSDKGSIPDRFSAQQFSDYHSELNMSSLELGDSALYFCASSPEGPNTGELFFGEGSRLTVL.

This clonotype has ten or more counts. The J gene is TRBJ1-6, the V gene TRBV5-6, with D maybe TRBD1 (5 bases). The CDR3 has 15 amino acids. Germline V lookup: CDR1 SGHDT, CDR2 YYEEEE. With 2 bases removed from V and 7 bases from J, the gap between germline ends came to 13 bases. The CDR3 sequence: CASSFNRIGNSPLHF. The CDR3 nucleotides are TGTGCCAGCAGCTTTAACAGGATAGGGAATTCACCCCTCCACTTT.

V is TRBV29-1 and J is TRBJ1-1, with D possibly being TRBD1 (6 bases). Germline CDR1 reads SQVTM; CDR2 reads ANQGSEA. Trimming stripped 1 base from V and 7 bases from J, with 13 bases between. The CDR3 sequence is 13 residues long. In DNA, the CDR3 is TGCAGCGTTGAAGGGGGCCAGGGGAATGAAGCTTTCTTT. Encoded protein: CSVEGGQGNEAFF.

There are many counts of this clonotype. The gene calls are TRBV12-3 or TRBV12-4 and TRBJ2-7; D unclear. With 7 bases removed from V and 5 bases from J, the gap between germline ends came to 18 bases. The CDR3 has 14 amino acids. The CDR3 DNA reads as TGTGCCAGCAAGTCGTCATCTGGTGAGGACGAGCAGTACTTC. Its protein product is CASKSSSGEDEQYF.

This chain uses TRBV9 with TRBJ2-5; perhaps TRBD1 as D (5 bases). The J call may be mistaken, given a closer DNA end match to TRBJ2-7. The CDR3 is 14 residues long. Germline CDR1 SGDLS, CDR2 YYNGEE. The CDR3 loop is CASSVEGVGYEQYF. Written as DNA, the CDR3 is TGTGCCAGCAGCGTAGAAGGGGTCGGCTACGAGCAGTACTTC.